This T cell receptor beta chain appears in the sequencing data of a study of prognosis after radiotherapy for stage I lung cancer. Study-level information: While over 12 patients showed no significant progression after radiotherapy, a few developed distant metastases at a median of about 7 months. Study outcomes and limitations: It was reported that patients with metastases and those without them differed in TRBV and TRBJ gene usage. Stereotactic body radiation therapy was followed by a fall in unique TCR clone counts, with a median of roughly 10,000 versus 7,000.

With regard to this clonotype: What it binds is not known. With a much larger clone just one base away, this may be a read error.

Two-round multiplex PCR on genomic DNA was the method by which TCR beta CDR3 was amplified. Primers targeting each individual TRBV and TRBJ gene were applied in first-round PCR. TCRdb re-analysed the multiplex PCR reads in MiXCR, keeping a single row per CDR3 protein. The data show about 14,000 distinct CDR3 sequences, with 55% to 70% seen just once and roughly 24% held by the top ten. This receptor was obtained from a donor aged 50 or older with non-small cell lung cancer. Sample: PBMCs, taken before or after stereotactic body radiation therapy (not recorded which).

This CDR3 reads CASSYSPVSEAFF. The CDR3 DNA reads TGTGCCAGCAGTTACTCGCCAGTGTCTGAAGCTTTCTTT. The chain uses TRBV6-5 and TRBJ1-1; unclear D gene. V was cut by 0 bases and J by 6 bases, with 8 bases left in between. The CDR3 extends over 13 amino acids. In germline, CDR1 is MNHEY, CDR2 SVGAGI.